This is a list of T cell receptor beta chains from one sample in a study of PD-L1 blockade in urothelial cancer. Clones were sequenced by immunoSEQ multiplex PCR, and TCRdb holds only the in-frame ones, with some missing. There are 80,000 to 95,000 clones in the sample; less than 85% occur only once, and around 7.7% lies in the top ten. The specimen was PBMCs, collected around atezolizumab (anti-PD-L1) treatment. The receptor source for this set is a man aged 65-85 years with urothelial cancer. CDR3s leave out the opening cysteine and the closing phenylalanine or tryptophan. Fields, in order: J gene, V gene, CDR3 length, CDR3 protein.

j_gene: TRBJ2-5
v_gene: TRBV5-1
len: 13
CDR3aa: ASSLSKRDQETQY

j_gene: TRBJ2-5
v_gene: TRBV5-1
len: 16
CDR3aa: ASSSLSGGDSGWETQY

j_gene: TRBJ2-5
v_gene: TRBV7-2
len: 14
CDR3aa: ASSLAGTSGQETQY

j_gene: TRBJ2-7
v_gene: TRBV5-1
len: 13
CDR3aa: ASSLLRDRPYEQY

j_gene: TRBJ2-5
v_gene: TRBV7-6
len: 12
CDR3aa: ASSSLDRQETQY

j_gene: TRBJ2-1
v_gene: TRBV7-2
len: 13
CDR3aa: ASSLATASYNEQF

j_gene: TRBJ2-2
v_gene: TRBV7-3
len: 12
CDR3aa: ASSPSGNTGELF

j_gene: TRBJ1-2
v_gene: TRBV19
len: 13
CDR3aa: ASSPPARGNYGYT

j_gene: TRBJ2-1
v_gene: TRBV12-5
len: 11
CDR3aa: ASGPLGGTEQF

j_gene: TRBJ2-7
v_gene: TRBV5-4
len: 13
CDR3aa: ASSPGQADSYEQY

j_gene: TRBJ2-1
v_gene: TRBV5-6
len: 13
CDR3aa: ASSFGTGLYNEQF

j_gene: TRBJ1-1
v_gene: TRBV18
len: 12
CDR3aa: ASSAGLANTEAF

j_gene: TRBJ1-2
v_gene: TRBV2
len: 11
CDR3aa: ASSEGRWKGYT

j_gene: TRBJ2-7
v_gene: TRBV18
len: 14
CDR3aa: ASSPRTGTGYNEQY

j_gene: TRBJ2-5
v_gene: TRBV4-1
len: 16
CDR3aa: ASSPTGASGADGETQY

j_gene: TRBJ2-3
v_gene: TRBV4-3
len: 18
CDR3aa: ASSQDSGNGLAGSSDTQY

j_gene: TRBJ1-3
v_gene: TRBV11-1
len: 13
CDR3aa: ASSRDRRTKRTIY

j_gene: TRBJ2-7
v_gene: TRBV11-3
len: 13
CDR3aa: ASSPRSGRNYEQY

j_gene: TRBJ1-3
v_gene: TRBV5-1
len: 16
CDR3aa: ASSLDAFPGFSGNTIY

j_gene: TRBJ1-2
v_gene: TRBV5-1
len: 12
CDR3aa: ASSPGTGTYGYT

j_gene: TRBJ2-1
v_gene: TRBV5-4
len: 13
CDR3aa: ASSLAASGSYEQF

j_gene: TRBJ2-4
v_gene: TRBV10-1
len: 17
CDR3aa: ASSGTSGGPILAKNIQY

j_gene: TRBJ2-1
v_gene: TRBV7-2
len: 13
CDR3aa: ASSLAGASYNEQF

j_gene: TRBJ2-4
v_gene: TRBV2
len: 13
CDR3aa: ASSESGHSKNIQY

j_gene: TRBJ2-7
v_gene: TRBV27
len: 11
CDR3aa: ASSSDPRGEQY

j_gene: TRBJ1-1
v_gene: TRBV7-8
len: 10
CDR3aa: ASSFGQGEAF

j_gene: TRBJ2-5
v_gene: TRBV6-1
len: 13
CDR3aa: ASSPLGRGGETQY

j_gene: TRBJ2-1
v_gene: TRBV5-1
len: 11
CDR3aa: ASSLQTGNEQF

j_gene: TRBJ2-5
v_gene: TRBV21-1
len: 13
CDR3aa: ASSKGWGTEETQY

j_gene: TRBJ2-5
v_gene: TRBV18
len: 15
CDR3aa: ASSTKSPGQDQETQY

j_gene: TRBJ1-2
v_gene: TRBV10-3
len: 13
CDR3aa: AISDSTTGIYGYT

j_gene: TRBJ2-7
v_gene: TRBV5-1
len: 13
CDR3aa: ASSLTSGSYYEQY

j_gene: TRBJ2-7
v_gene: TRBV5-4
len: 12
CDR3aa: ASSLADREGEQY

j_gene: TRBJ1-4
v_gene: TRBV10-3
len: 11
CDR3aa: AISVGQSEKLF

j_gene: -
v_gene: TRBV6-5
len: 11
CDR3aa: ASSYSPRYEQY

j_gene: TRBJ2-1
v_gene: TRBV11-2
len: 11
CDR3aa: ASSAPRGRGQF

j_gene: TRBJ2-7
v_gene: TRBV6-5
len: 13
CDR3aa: ASRRGRDGTYEQY

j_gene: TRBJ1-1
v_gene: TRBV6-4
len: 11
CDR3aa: ASSSVEGTEAF

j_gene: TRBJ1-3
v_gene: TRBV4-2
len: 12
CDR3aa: ASSQGRGGNTIY

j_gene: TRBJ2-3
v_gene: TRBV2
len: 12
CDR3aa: ASNKGVLADTQY

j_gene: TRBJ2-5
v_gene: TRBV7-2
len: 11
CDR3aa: ASSSNTLGTQY

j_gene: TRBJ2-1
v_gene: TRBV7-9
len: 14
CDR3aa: ASSLSGLAGGDEQF

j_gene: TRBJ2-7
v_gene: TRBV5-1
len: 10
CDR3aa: ASSLRGYEQY

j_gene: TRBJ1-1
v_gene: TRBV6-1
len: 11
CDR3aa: ASSTTGNTEAF

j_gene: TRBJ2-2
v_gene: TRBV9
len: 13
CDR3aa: ASSTGPQNTGELF

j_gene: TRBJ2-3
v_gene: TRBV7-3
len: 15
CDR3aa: ASSLIGRGGGTDTQY

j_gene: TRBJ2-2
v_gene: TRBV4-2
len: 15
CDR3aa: ASSQEERLPNTGELF

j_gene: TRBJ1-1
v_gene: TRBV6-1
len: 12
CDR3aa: ASSSGGTNTEAF

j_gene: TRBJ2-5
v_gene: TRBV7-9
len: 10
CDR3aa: ASSLGATAQY

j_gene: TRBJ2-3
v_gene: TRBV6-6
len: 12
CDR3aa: ASSSSDREDTQY

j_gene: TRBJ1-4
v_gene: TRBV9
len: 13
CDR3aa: ASSLTGATNEKLF

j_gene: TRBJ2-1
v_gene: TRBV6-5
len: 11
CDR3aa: ASRDQSGSKQF

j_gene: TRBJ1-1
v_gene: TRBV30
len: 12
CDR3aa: AWGHRWRVTEAF